These 22 T cell receptor beta chains originate from one sample sequenced in a study of blood T cell repertoires in COVID-19. The repertoire was sequenced with immunoSEQ multiplex PCR; TCRdb's copy has only in-frame clones and lacks some. The table includes roughly 87,000 clones, approximately 85% detected once. Sequencing was done on a sample of peripheral blood. Receptor source: a woman of 80 years or more with COVID-19, enrolled during active disease.

The chain has TRBV3-1 (or the pseudogene TRBV3-2) and TRBJ2-1; 16 bases agree with TRBD2. There are 17 residues in the CDR3. Germline V gives CDR1 LGHDT, CDR2 YNNKEL (reference sequence). J gave up 8 bases and V 6 bases, and 10 bases lay outside the gene matches. The CDR3 sequence: CASSLPGLAGGRDEQFF. CDR3 coding DNA: TGTGCCAGCAGTTTACCGGGACTAGCGGGGGGGCGAGATGAGCAGTTCTTC.

The rearrangement joins TRBV19 to TRBJ1-2; D is ambiguous. CDR1 and CDR2 from the germline V gene are LNHDA and SQIVND (reference sequence). The length of the CDR3 is 14 residues. V lost 0 bases and J lost 1, with 6 bases in between. CDR3 sequence (DNA): TGTGCCAGTAGTATAGATGGGAGTAACTATGGCTACACCTTC. Protein: CASSIDGSNYGYTF.

The chain combines TRBV19 with TRBJ2-3; no clear D gene. Germline V gives CDR1 LNHDA, CDR2 SQIVND (reference sequence). CDR3 length: 12 amino acids. Trimming shortened V by 5 bases and J by 2 bases, and 5 bases separated the two germline ends. The CDR3, as DNA: TGTGCCAGTAGTGGGCCCACAGATACGCAGTATTTT. It specifies CASSGPTDTQYF.

The chain combines TRBV28 with TRBJ1-2, with a possible D match to TRBD1 (5 bases). The V gene's germline CDR1 is MDHEN and CDR2 SYDVKM. The length of the CDR3 is 12 residues. V dropped 8 bases and J dropped 2 bases, with 9 bases sitting between them. The DNA of the CDR3 is TGTGCCAGCCAGACAGCGAACTATGGCTACACCTTC. This translates into CASQTANYGYTF.

This sequence joins TRBV5-1 and TRBJ2-7, with D possibly TRBD2 on 5 matching bases. The germline V gene has CDR1 SGHRS and CDR2 YFSETQ. V lost 1 base to trimming and J lost 6 bases, with 11 bases between them. This CDR3 region has 13 residues. The CDR3 DNA reads as TGCGCCAGCAGCTTGACGGGGTCGGGCGAGCAGTACTTC. Translation gives CASSLTGSGEQYF.

The chain has TRBV24-1 and TRBJ2-7; no clear D. Germline V gene data show CDR1 as KGHDR and CDR2 as SFDVKD. This CDR3 comprises 11 residues. Trimming took 4 bases from V and 7 from J, leaving 7 bases between them. The CDR3 protein is CATSDGWEQYF. The CDR3 coding sequence is TGTGCCACCAGTGACGGGTGGGAGCAGTACTTC.

This clone is a singleton in its sample. This chain joins TRBV27 and TRBJ2-1, with 8 positions matching TRBD2. The germline gives CDR1 MNHEY, CDR2 SMNVEV (reference sequence). CDR3 length: 16 amino acids. V shed 0 bases and J 6 bases; nucleotides not matched to a gene: 7. The CDR3 nucleotides are TGTGCCAGCAGTTTATCATTCGCGGGAGGATCCAATGAGCAGTTCTTC. It encodes CASSLSFAGGSNEQFF.

This chain connects TRBV5-5 to TRBJ2-3, with a possible D match to TRBD2 (7 bases). This CDR3 is built from 14 residues. Between the trimmed V and J ends, which lost 3 bases and 4 bases, there was a span of 12 bases. Germline V gene lookup returns CDR1 SGHKS and CDR2 YYEKEE (reference sequence). CDR3 loop: CASSYLGGPDTQYF. CDR3 bases: TGTGCCAGCAGCTATTTGGGGGGGCCAGATACGCAGTATTTT.

This clone appeared once. The chain uses TRBV24-1 and TRBJ1-6; D is perhaps TRBD1 (5 bases). V was shortened by 6 bases and J by 10 bases, with 18 bases between the two germline ends. The CDR3 has 15 amino acids. Germline V lookup: CDR1 KGHDR, CDR2 SFDVKD. Written as DNA, the CDR3 is TGTGCCACCAGTCTAGGGGATGAGAGAGAATCACCCCTCCACTTT. Its translation is CATSLGDERESPLHF.

The J gene is TRBJ1-1, the V gene TRBV30, with a possible D match to TRBD1 (5 bases). CDR1 and CDR2 (germline): GTSNPN, SVGIG (reference sequence). The CDR3 is 16 residues long. V lost 0 bases and J 5 bases, leaving 19 bases between the germline ends. Here the CDR3 reads CAWSVEGGRVRTEAFF. DNA for the CDR3: TGTGCCTGGAGTGTCGAGGGAGGCAGGGTTCGGACTGAAGCTTTCTTT.

In this sample, this clone turned up once. J is TRBJ2-2 and V is TRBV3-1 (or the pseudogene TRBV3-2); 7 positions agree with TRBD2. Per germline, CDR1 LGHDT and CDR2 YNNKEL (reference sequence). This CDR3 has 15 amino acids. V was clipped by 3 bases and J by 5 bases; unmatched bases: 6. CDR3 protein: CASSHRWGGTGELFF. The CDR3 nucleotides read TGTGCCAGCAGCCACCGATGGGGGGGGACCGGGGAGCTGTTTTTT.

The rearrangement links TRBV3-1 (or the pseudogene TRBV3-2) to TRBJ1-1; D remains unclear. The CDR3 spans 15 residues. The V gene's germline CDR1 is LGHDT and CDR2 YNNKEL (reference sequence). Trimming removed 4 bases from V and 0 bases from J, with 12 bases in between. CDR3 protein: CASSLTRALNTEAFF. DNA of the CDR3: TGTGCCAGCAGCCTCACGAGGGCATTGAACACTGAAGCTTTCTTT.

The chain links TRBV7-6 to TRBJ2-5; possible D gene TRBD1, 6 bases. Germline CDR1 SGHVS, CDR2 FNYEAQ. V was shortened by 6 bases and J by 1 base, with 15 bases between the two germline ends. The CDR3 loop spans 15 amino acids. CDR3 loop: CASRRDTLRQETQYF. The CDR3 DNA sequence: TGTGCCAGCAGGAGGGACACTCTTCGCCAAGAGACCCAGTACTTC.

CDR3: CASSPATGQGTYYGYTF. CDR3 coding DNA: TGTGCCAGCTCACCAGCTACCGGACAGGGGACCTACTATGGCTACACCTTC. J is TRBJ1-2 and V is TRBV18; the match to TRBD1 covers 9 bases. V shed 2 bases, J shed 3 bases, and the junction held 10 bases outside the gene matches. Germline CDR1 KGHSH, CDR2 LQKENI. The CDR3 is made up of 17 amino acids.

This chain links TRBV24-1 with TRBJ2-3; a weak D match, TRBD1 (6 bases). The CDR3 spans 14 residues. CDR1 and CDR2 from the germline V gene are KGHDR and SFDVKD. Trimming stripped 6 bases from V and 2 bases from J, with 11 bases between. The chain's CDR3 is CATSPRGDTDTQYF. As DNA, the CDR3 is TGTGCCACCAGTCCCAGGGGAGACACAGATACGCAGTATTTT.

The CDR3 DNA is TGTGCATCTGGGTCAGGGAACACCGGGGAGCTGTTTTTT. This codes for CASGSGNTGELFF. V and J are TRBV28 and TRBJ2-2; D is unresolved. This CDR3 contains 13 residues. Per the germline V gene, CDR1 is MDHEN and CDR2 is SYDVKM. The variable domain in full, with the rest retrieved from reference TRBV28 and TRBJ2-2, is DVKVTQSSRYLVKRTGEKVFLECVQDMDHENMFWYRQDPGLGLRLIYFSYDVKMKEKGDIPEGYSVSREKKERFSLILESASTNQTSMYLCASGSGNTGELFFGEGSRLTVL.

The chain carries TRBV6-2 or TRBV6-3 and TRBJ2-7; 8 bases map to TRBD1. Germline lookup yields CDR1 MNHEY and CDR2 SVGEGT. V shed 4 bases and J 0 bases; nucleotides not matched to a gene: 5. CDR3 length: 15 amino acids. The CDR3 nucleotides are TGTGCCAGCAGTTCCCGGACAGGGAGCTCCTACGAGCAGTACTTC. Translation: CASSSRTGSSYEQYF.

The genes are TRBV27 and TRBJ1-1; possible D gene TRBD1, 5 bases. This CDR3 comprises 14 residues. Deletions cut 6 bases from V and 5 bases from J, with 16 bases between. CDR1 and CDR2 from the germline V gene are MNHEY and SMNVEV (reference sequence). The CDR3 DNA sequence: TGTGCCAGCAGCTCAGGGTTTGGGGCGACTGAAGCTTTCTTT. Its protein product is CASSSGFGATEAFF.

On this clone: Within the sample, other DNA sequences also encode this same CDR3. The gene calls are TRBV18 and TRBJ2-3; 10 bases fit TRBD2. CDR3 size: 15 residues. With V trimmed by 3 bases and J by 1 base, 1 base remained unmatched. Germline CDR1 reads KGHSH; CDR2 reads LQKENI. CDR3 amino acids: CASSPLAGGTDTQYF. CDR3 coding DNA: TGTGCCAGCTCACCCCTAGCGGGGGGCACAGATACGCAGTATTTT.

The rearrangement joins TRBV28 to TRBJ2-7; TRBD2 agrees at 9 bases. The length of the CDR3 is 14 residues. Germline lookup yields CDR1 MDHEN and CDR2 SYDVKM. The trim removed 7 bases at V and 2 bases at J, leaving 6 bases unmatched. The CDR3, as DNA: TGTGCCAGCACCCCTAGCGGGGCCCCCTACGAGCAGTACTTC. The encoded protein is CASTPSGAPYEQYF.

This clone was picked up a small number of times. This rearrangement joins TRBV5-1 to TRBJ2-7; D is perhaps TRBD1 (5 bases). The germline CDR1 and CDR2 sequences are SGHRS and YFSETQ. CDR3 length: 12 residues. The V and J ends lost 2 bases and 6 bases respectively, with 9 bases between them. CDR3 residues: CASSFQGSEQYF. DNA for the CDR3: TGCGCCAGCAGCTTTCAGGGCTCCGAGCAGTACTTC.

The V call is TRBV6-2 or TRBV6-3, the J call TRBJ1-1; TRBD1 matches 7 bases. The CDR3 runs to 14 residues. Germline V gives CDR1 MNHEY, CDR2 SVGEGT. V lost 5 bases and J lost 0; bases outside the gene matches: 3. The CDR3 nucleotides read TGTGCCAGCAGTGAGGGACAGCTGAACACTGAAGCTTTCTTT. It translates to CASSEGQLNTEAFF.